Listed below are T cell receptor beta chains from one sample, sequenced in a study of blood T cell repertoires in COVID-19. Data came from immunoSEQ multiplex PCR; TCRdb stores just in-frame clones and leaves some out. The sample has 150,000 or so clones; around 85% are singletons. The source material was peripheral blood. The receptors stem from a woman in her 70s with acute or convalescent COVID-19. Each CDR3 is given without its conserved first and last residue. The order of the fields is clone size, J gene, V gene, CDR3 protein. For some rows the clone size is stated as once, few or many, or as a class when expanded; others skip it.

>.|TRBJ1-2|TRBV5-5
ASSPSGTGSRAGGYT
>.|TRBJ2-7|TRBV30
AWSEDRVYEQY
>.|TRBJ2-7|TRBV7-9
ASSPQAG
>once|TRBJ2-7|TRBV20-1
SASRRPRSIASRIYEQY
>.|TRBJ1-2|TRBV5-6
ASSSGPMEGRHGYT
>.|TRBJ1-1|TRBV7-2
ASSLDRDRVYTEAF
>.|TRBJ1-1|TRBV11-2
ASGRQGQLSEAF
>.|TRBJ1-5|TRBV12-3/TRBV12-4
ASSGTVNQPQH
>.|TRBJ2-1|TRBV11-2
ASSSTSGSYNEQF
>.|TRBJ1-5|TRBV15
ATSRDFAGNQPQH
>.|TRBJ2-7|TRBV6-1
ASSEAPYRTGAYEQY
>.|TRBJ1-2|TRBV2
ASLDSLPKGYT
>.|TRBJ2-2|TRBV5-4
ASSHPTGTGRAGELF
>.|TRBJ1-3|TRBV30
AWSRDGNTIY
>.|TRBJ2-1|TRBV29-1
SATGVYNEQF
>.|TRBJ1-2|TRBV9
ASSGSRLDSNYGYT
>.|TRBJ2-3|TRBV6-6
ATERGGQADTQY
>.|TRBJ2-7|TRBV7-9
ASSQEGPSGSYEQY
>.|TRBJ2-5|TRBV6-1
ASSRPGGGETQY
>once|TRBJ2-2|TRBV2
ASSSRGQKATGELF
>.|TRBJ2-3|TRBV2
ASSGWPGSPTDTQY
>many|TRBJ1-5|TRBV28
ASSPPAGQGVYQPQH
>.|TRBJ2-7|TRBV6-2/TRBV6-3
ASSSGGGGAFSYEQY
>.|TRBJ2-3|TRBV11-2
ASSLAWRRSTDTQY
>.|TRBJ1-4|TRBV7-2
ASSPRGGRGEKLF
>once|TRBJ1-1|TRBV3-1/TRBV3-2
ASSLALTGFEAF
>.|TRBJ1-2|TRBV14
ASSPRTGRYGYT
>.|TRBJ2-2|TRBV30
AWSRAGELF
>.|TRBJ1-6|TRBV7-9
ASSLARMGQGGRSPLH
>.|TRBJ1-1|TRBV25-1
ASIGYGRNTEAF
>.|TRBJ2-1|TRBV27
ASSLAGGGNEQF
>once|TRBJ2-7|TRBV20-1
SASRSGGLYEQY
>.|TRBJ2-5|TRBV29-1
SVQGSGRPWQETQY
>.|TRBJ2-5|TRBV27
ASSFQRPGTSGRPRAQY
>.|TRBJ2-2|TRBV6-2/TRBV6-3
ASSYLHSGAGELF
>.|TRBJ2-7|TRBV3-1/TRBV3-2
ASSQEGQETGYEQY
>.|TRBJ2-7|TRBV28
ASRYREYEQY
>.|TRBJ1-1|TRBV11-2
ASSLGAGNTEAF
>.|TRBJ1-4|TRBV29-1
SVRDSVHEKLF
>.|TRBJ2-1|TRBV5-8
ASSPIWGRHNEQF
>.|TRBJ1-1|TRBV5-1
ASSSTGAVTEAF